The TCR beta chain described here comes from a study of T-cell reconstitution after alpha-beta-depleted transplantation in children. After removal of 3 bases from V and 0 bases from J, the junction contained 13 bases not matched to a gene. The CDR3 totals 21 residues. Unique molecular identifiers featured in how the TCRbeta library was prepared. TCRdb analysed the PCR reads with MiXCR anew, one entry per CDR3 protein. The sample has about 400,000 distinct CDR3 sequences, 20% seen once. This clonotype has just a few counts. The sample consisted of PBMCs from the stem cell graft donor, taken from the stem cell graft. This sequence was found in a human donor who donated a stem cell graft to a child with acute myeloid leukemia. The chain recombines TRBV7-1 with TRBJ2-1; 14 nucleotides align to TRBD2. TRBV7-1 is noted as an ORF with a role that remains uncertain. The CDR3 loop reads CASSSGPGLAGEKSSYNEQFF. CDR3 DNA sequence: TGTGCCAGCAGCTCTGGACCGGGACTAGCGGGAGAGAAGAGCTCCTACAATGAGCAGTTCTTC.